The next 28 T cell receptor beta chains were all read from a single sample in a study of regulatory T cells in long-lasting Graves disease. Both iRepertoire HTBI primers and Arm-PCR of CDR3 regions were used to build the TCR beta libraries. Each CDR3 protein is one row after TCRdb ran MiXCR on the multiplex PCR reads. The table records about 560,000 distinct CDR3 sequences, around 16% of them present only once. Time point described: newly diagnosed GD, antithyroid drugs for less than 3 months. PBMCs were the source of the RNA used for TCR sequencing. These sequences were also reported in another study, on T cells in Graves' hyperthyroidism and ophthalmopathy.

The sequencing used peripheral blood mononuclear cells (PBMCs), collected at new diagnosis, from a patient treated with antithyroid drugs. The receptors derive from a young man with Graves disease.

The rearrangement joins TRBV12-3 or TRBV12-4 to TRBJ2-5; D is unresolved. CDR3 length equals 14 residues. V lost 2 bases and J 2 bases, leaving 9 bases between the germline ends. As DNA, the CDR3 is TGTGCCAGCAGTTTAAGAGGCTATCAAGAGACCCAGTACTTC. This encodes CASSLRGYQETQYF.

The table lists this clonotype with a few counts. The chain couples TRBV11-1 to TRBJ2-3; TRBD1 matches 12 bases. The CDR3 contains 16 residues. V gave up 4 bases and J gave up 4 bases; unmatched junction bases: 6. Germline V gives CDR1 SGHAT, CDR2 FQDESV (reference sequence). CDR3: CASSYRDRGPPDTQYF. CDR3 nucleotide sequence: TGTGCCAGCAGCTACCGGGACAGGGGGCCCCCAGATACGCAGTATTTT.

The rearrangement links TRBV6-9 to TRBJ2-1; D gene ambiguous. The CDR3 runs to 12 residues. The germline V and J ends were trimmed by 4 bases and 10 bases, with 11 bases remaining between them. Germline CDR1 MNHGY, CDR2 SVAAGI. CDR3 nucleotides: TGTGCCAGCAGTTTGGCCCTCGGGGAGCAGTTCTTC. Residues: CASSLALGEQFF.

The CDR3 region is CASSFDHRGTYNEQFF. The CDR3, as DNA: TGTGCCAGCAGTTTCGATCACAGGGGGACCTACAATGAGCAGTTCTTC. The chain is built from TRBV28 and TRBJ2-1, with TRBD1 matching over 8 bases. Germline assignment: CDR1 MDHEN and CDR2 SYDVKM. The V and J ends lost 3 bases and 2 bases, in that order; junction bases with no gene match: 6. The CDR3 runs 16 residues.

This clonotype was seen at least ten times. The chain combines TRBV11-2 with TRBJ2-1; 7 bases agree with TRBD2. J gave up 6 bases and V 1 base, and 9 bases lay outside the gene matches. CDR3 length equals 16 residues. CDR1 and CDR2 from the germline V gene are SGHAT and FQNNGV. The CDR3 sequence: CASSLVGGSNSNEQFF. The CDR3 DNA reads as TGTGCCAGCAGCTTAGTGGGCGGGAGCAATTCCAATGAGCAGTTCTTC.

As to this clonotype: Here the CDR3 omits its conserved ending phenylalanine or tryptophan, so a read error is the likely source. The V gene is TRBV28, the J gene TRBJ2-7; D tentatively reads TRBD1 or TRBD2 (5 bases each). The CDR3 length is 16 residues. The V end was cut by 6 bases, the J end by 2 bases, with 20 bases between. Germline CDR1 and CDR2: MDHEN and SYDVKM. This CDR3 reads CASSFGSGTDTYEQYS. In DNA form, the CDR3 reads TGTGCCAGCAGCTTTGGCTCCGGGACCGACACCTACGAGCAGTACTCC.

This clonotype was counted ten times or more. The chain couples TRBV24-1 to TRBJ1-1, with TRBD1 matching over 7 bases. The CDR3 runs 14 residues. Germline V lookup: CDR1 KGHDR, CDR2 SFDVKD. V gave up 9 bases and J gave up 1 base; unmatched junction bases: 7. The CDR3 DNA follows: TGTGCCACCTCTAAGGGGACAGCGAACACTGAAGCTTTCTTT. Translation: CATSKGTANTEAFF.

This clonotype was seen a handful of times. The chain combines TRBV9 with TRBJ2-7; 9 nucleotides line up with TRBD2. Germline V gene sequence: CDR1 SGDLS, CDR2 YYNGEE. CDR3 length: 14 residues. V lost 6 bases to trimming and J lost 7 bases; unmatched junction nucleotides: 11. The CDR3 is CASTPGLATQEQYF. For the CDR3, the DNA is TGTGCCAGCACCCCGGGACTAGCTACTCAAGAGCAGTACTTC.

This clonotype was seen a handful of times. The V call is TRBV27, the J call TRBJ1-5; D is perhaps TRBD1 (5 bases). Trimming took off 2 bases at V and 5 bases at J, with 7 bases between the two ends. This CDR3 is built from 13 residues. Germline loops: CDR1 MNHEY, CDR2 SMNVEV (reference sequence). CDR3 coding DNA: TGTGCCAGCAGTTTAGCAGGGCATCAGCCCCAGCATTTT. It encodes CASSLAGHQPQHF.

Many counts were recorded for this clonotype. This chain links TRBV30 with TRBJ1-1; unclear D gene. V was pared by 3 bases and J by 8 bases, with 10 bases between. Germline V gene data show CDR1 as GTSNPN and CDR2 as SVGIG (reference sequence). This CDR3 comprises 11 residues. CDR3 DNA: TGTGCCTGGAGCCATACTTGGGAAGCTTTCTTT. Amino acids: CAWSHTWEAFF.

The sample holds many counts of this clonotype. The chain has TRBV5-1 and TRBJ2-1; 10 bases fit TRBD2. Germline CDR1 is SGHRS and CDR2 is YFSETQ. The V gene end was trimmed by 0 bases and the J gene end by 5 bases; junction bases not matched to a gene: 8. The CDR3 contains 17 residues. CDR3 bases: TGCGCCAGCAGCTTGGCGGGAGCGGGAGGGCTCCACAATGAGCAGTTCTTC. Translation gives CASSLAGAGGLHNEQFF.

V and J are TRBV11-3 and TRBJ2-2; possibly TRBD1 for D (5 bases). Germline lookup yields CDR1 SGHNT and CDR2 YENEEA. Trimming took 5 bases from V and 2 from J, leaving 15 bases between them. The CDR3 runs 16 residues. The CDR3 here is CASSDPQGGNTGELFF. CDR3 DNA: TGTGCCAGCAGCGACCCCCAGGGTGGTAACACCGGGGAGCTGTTTTTT.

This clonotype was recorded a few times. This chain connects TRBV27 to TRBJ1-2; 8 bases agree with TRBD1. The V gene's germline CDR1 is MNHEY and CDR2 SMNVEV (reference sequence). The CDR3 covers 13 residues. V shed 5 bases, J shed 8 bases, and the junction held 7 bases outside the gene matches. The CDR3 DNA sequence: TGTGCCAGCAGTCTGACAGGGGTAGAAGGCTACACCTTC. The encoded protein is CASSLTGVEGYTF.

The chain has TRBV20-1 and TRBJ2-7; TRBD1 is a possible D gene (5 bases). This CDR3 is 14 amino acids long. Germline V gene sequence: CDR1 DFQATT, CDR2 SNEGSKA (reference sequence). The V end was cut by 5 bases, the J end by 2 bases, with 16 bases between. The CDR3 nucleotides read TGCAGTGCTGATGGACAAGGGCAAACCTACGAGCAGTACTTC. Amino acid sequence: CSADGQGQTYEQYF.

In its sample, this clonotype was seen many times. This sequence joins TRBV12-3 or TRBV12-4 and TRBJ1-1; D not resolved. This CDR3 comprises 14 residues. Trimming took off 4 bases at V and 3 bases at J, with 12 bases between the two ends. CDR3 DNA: TGTGCCAGCAGTTGGGTCTTTGGGCACACTGAAGCTTTCTTT. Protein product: CASSWVFGHTEAFF.

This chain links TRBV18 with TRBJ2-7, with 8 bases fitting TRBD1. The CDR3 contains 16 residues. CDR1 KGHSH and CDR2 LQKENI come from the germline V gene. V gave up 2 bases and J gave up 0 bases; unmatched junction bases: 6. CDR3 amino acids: CASSPAPGQASYEQYF. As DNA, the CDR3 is TGTGCCAGCTCACCAGCGCCGGGACAGGCCTCCTACGAGCAGTACTTC.

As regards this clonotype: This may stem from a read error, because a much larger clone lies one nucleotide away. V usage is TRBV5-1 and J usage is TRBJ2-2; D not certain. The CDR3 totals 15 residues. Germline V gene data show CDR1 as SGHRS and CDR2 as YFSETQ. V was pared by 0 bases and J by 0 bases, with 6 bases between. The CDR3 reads CASSLGLPNTGELFF. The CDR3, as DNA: TGCGCCAGCAGCTTGGGGCTGCCGAACACCGGGGAGCTGTTTTTT.

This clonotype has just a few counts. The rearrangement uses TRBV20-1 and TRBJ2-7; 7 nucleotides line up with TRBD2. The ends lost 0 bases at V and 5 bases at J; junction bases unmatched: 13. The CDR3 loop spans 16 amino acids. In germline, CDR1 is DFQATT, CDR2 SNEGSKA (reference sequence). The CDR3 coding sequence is TGCAGTGCTAGAGATGTTCGGGCTAGCGGAGGGGACGAGCAGTACTTC. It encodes CSARDVRASGGDEQYF.

DNA of the CDR3: TGTGCCAGCAGATACGGGGCAGAGACGAGGGTGAACACTGAAGCTTTCTTT. It is translated as CASRYGAETRVNTEAFF. This sequence joins TRBV6-5 and TRBJ1-1; D may be TRBD1 (5 bases). CDR1 is MNHEY and CDR2 is SVGAGI in the germline V gene. The V gene lost 6 bases and the J gene lost 0 bases, with 20 bases spanning the gap. The CDR3 runs 17 residues.

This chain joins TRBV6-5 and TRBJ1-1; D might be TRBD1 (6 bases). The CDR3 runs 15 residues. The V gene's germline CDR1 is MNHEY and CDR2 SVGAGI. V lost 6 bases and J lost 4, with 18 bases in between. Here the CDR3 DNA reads TGTGCCAGCAGATACAGGGAGTTCGTTGGCACTGAAGCTTTCTTT. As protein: CASRYREFVGTEAFF.

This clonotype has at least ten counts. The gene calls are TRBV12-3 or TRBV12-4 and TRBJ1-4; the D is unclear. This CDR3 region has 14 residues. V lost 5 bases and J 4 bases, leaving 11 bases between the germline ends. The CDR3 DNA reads TGTGCCAGCAGTCGACGGGCCGGTAATGAAAAACTGTTTTTT. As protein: CASSRRAGNEKLFF.

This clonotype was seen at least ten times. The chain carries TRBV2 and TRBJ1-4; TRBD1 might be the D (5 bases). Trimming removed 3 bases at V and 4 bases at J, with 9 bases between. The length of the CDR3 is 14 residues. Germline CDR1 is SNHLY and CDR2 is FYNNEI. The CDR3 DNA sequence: TGTGCCAGCAGTGACTGGGACGTTAATGAAAAACTGTTTTTT. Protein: CASSDWDVNEKLFF.

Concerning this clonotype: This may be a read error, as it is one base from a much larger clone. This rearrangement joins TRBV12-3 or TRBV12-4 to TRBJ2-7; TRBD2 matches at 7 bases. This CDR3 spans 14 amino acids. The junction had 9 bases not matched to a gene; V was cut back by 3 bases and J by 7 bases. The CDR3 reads CASSFGGSRDEQYF. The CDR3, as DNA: TGTGCCAGCAGTTTCGGCGGGAGTAGGGATGAGCAGTACTTC.

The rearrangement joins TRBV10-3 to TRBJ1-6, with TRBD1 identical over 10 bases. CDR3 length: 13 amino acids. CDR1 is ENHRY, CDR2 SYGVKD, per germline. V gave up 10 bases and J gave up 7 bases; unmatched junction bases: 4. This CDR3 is CATSGQGNSPLHF. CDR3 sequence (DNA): TGTGCCACGTCGGGACAGGGGAATTCACCCCTCCACTTT.

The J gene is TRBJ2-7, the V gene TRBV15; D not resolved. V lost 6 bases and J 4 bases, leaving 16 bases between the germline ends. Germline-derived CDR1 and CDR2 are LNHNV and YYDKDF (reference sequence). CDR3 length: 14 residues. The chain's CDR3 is CATSTLLNTYEQYF. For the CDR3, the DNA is TGTGCCACCAGTACTCTATTAAACACTTACGAGCAGTACTTC.

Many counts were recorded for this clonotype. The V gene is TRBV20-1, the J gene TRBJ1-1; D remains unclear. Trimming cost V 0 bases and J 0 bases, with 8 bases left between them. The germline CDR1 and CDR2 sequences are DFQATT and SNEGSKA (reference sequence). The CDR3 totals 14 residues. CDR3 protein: CSARDGSVNTEAFF. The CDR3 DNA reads TGCAGTGCTAGAGATGGGTCAGTGAACACTGAAGCTTTCTTT.

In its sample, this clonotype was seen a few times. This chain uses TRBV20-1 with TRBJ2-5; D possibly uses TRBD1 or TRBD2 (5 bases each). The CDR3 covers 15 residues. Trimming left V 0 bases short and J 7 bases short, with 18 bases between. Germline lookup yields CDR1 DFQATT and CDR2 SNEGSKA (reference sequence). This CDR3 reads CSARDEGRSLGTQYF. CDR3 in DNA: TGCAGTGCTAGAGATGAGGGGCGCTCGTTGGGGACCCAGTACTTC.

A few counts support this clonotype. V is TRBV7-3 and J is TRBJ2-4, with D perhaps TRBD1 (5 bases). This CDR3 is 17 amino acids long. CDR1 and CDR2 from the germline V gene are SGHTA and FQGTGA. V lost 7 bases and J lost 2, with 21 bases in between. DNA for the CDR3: TGTGCCAGCACCGGTAACAGGAGCTATTCGTCCAAAAACATTCAGTACTTC. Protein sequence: CASTGNRSYSSKNIQYF.